The source of this T cell receptor beta chain is a study of blood T cell repertoires in COVID-19. Overall study: Acute and convalescent COVID-19 specimens originated in the United States, Italy and Spain. Sources were T cells, B-cell-depleted T cells, or PBMCs; the material itself was cDNA or gDNA.

CDR3 length: 12 residues. CDR1 DFQATT and CDR2 SNEGSKA come from the germline V gene (reference sequence). Between the trimmed V and J ends, which lost 3 bases and 6 bases, there was a span of 9 bases. In the original processing: For nucleated cells, counts were estimated from reference gene primer amplification. Profiling relied on immunoSEQ multiplex PCR, and the TCRdb table lists in-frame clones only, not all of them. V, J and clone size reflect that table, while D and trimming were determined from the DNA. The sample has around 26,000 clones, approximately 82% seen once. Sample: peripheral blood. The source is a human donor in a cohort sampled during active COVID-19. This rearrangement joins TRBV20-1 to TRBJ2-1, with D unclear. The CDR3 region has the DNA TGCAGTGCTAGTCCGACGGGCAATGAGCAGTTCTTC. Its protein is CSASPTGNEQFF.